Below are 25 T cell receptor beta chains sequenced from a single sample in a study of cytomegalovirus exposure and HLA in healthy donors. 60 Vbeta and 13 Jbeta primers were used in PCR. Using immunoSEQ multiplex PCR, the repertoire was profiled, and TCRdb retains in-frame clones only, with some absent. Altogether over 40,000 clones are present, 72% being singletons, with the ten largest covering 5% to 7.5%. What was sequenced was PBMCs. These receptors were obtained from a man in his thirties or forties in good health and CMV-seronegative.

The chain carries TRBV9 and TRBJ2-7, with D possibly being TRBD2 (6 bases). With 2 bases removed from V and 2 bases from J, the gap between germline ends came to 11 bases. CDR1 and CDR2 from the germline V gene are SGDLS and YYNGEE. The CDR3 covers 14 residues. The CDR3 DNA reads as TGTGCCAGCAGCGTGAACGGACTAACCTACGAGCAGTACTTC. Translated: CASSVNGLTYEQYF.

This clone was detected a few times. At one end, the junction sequence differs from germline, possibly due to a read error. The chain combines TRBV29-1 with TRBJ2-5, with TRBD2 matching 13 bases. This CDR3 contains 12 residues. CDR1 is SQVTM, CDR2 ANQGSEA, per germline. The CDR3 bases are TGCAGCGTTGGCACTAGCGGGAGGGGATGGCACTTC. Residues: CSVGTSGRGWHF.

Note on this clone: This sample also contains other DNA sequences that code for the same CDR3. This rearrangement joins TRBV29-1 to TRBJ2-3; 7 nucleotides match TRBD2. V gave up 3 bases and J gave up 3 bases; unmatched junction bases: 15. This CDR3 region has 17 residues. Germline CDR1 SQVTM, CDR2 ANQGSEA. This chain's CDR3 is CSVEAGRSILRTDTQYF. The CDR3 DNA sequence: TGCAGCGTTGAGGCCGGGAGGAGCATTCTAAGGACAGATACGCAGTATTTT.

The J gene is TRBJ2-5, the V gene TRBV4-1; possible D gene TRBD2, 7 bases. This CDR3 has 15 amino acids. V was clipped by 0 bases and J by 4 bases, with 12 bases between them. CDR1 MGHRA and CDR2 YSYEKL come from the germline V gene. This CDR3 reads CASSQDGGGGETQYF. CDR3 DNA: TGCGCCAGCAGCCAAGATGGGGGAGGGGGAGAGACCCAGTACTTC.

The rearrangement links TRBV14 to TRBJ2-6, with D unclear. Deletions cut 0 bases from V and 4 bases from J, with 16 bases between. Germline CDR1 reads SGHDN; CDR2 reads FVKESK. The CDR3 extends over 18 amino acids. The DNA of the CDR3 is TGTGCCAGCAGCCAAGACGCCCCGGTGACATTCGGGGCCAACGTCCTGACTTTC. This sequence encodes CASSQDAPVTFGANVLTF.

V usage is TRBV5-1 and J usage is TRBJ1-2; D not certain. This CDR3 is 14 amino acids long. Germline lookup yields CDR1 SGHRS and CDR2 YFSETQ. V was shortened by 1 base and J by 0 bases, with 7 bases between the two germline ends. This chain's CDR3 is CASSLSVPNYGYTF. In nucleotides, the CDR3 is TGCGCCAGCAGCTTGTCAGTTCCTAACTATGGCTACACCTTC.

V and J are TRBV6-5 and TRBJ2-3; the D gene is possibly TRBD1 (6 bases). V lost 5 bases and J lost 0, with 9 bases in between. The length of the CDR3 is 14 residues. Germline-derived CDR1 and CDR2 are MNHEY and SVGAGI. CDR3 nucleotides: TGTGCCAGCAGTCGGACAGTGAGCACAGATACGCAGTATTTT. Protein: CASSRTVSTDTQYF.

The chain has TRBV11-3 and TRBJ2-3; no firm D call. From germline, CDR1 is SGHNT and CDR2 YENEEA. V lost 5 bases to trimming and J lost 2 bases, with 8 bases between them. The CDR3 is made up of 13 amino acids. In DNA, the CDR3 is TGTGCCAGCAGCACGAGGTTCACAGATACGCAGTATTTT. It is translated as CASSTRFTDTQYF.

The chain uses TRBV30 and TRBJ2-5, with D possibly TRBD2 on 6 matching bases. With 0 bases removed from V and 7 bases from J, the gap between germline ends came to 12 bases. There are 13 residues in the CDR3. The germline gives CDR1 GTSNPN, CDR2 SVGIG (reference sequence). The CDR3 region is CAWSVVAGMTQYF. CDR3 nucleotides: TGTGCCTGGAGTGTAGTGGCGGGGATGACCCAGTACTTC.

The V call is TRBV6-5, the J call TRBJ1-5; TRBD1 is a possible D gene (6 bases). The CDR3 has 15 residues. Trimming pared 6 bases from V and 3 bases from J, leaving 15 bases between. CDR1 is MNHEY, CDR2 SVGAGI, per germline. In DNA, the CDR3 is TGTGCCAGCAGCCAGGACAGCCTCTTCAATCAGCCCCAGCATTTT. Translated, it gives CASSQDSLFNQPQHF.

J is TRBJ1-1 and V is TRBV25-1; maybe TRBD1 (6 bases). Trimming removed 6 bases from V and 5 bases from J, with 13 bases in between. Germline CDR1 and CDR2: MGHDK and SYGVNS. There are 13 residues in the CDR3. The CDR3 protein is CASSKGGVTEAFF. In DNA form, the CDR3 reads TGTGCCAGCAGCAAAGGGGGGGTAACTGAAGCTTTCTTT.

The rearrangement joins TRBV9 to TRBJ2-7; D may be TRBD2 (8 bases). Germline assignment: CDR1 SGDLS and CDR2 YYNGEE. The V end lost 4 bases, the J end lost 3 bases, and 20 bases lay between the germline ends. CDR3 length equals 16 residues. CDR3 DNA sequence: TGTGCCAGCAGCTCAGGGGGGGCTAGCGGGTTCTACGAGCAGTACTTC. This encodes CASSSGGASGFYEQYF.

This sequence joins TRBV11-2 and TRBJ2-7; unclear D gene. V was clipped by 6 bases and J by 2 bases, with 8 bases between them. CDR1 SGHAT and CDR2 FQNNGV come from the germline V gene. This CDR3 is built from 12 residues. Written as DNA, the CDR3 is TGTGCCAGCAGAGACTGGCCCTACGAGCAGTACTTC. Translated: CASRDWPYEQYF.

This clone has more than one count but fewer than ten. This is likely a read error, given that the CDR3 carries no conserved phenylalanine or tryptophan at its end. Other DNA sequences in the same sample also yield this CDR3. V is TRBV29-1 and J is TRBJ2-7; 8 bases agree with TRBD2. Germline-derived CDR1 and CDR2 are SQVTM and ANQGSEA. This CDR3 spans 14 amino acids. This CDR3 reads CSVVYGTRGDDQYC. For the CDR3, the DNA is TGCAGCGTTGTGTACGGGACTAGAGGCGACGATCAGTACTGC.

The gene calls are TRBV2 and TRBJ1-1, with D unresolved. The germline V and J ends were trimmed by 4 bases and 6 bases, with 3 bases remaining between them. Germline CDR1 reads SNHLY; CDR2 reads FYNNEI. The CDR3 contains 10 residues. Here the CDR3 DNA reads TGTGCCAGCAGTGGAGCTGAAGCTTTCTTT. Its translation is CASSGAEAFF. The full variable domain, its missing parts supplied by reference TRBV2 and TRBJ1-1, is EPEVTQTPSHQVTQMGQEVILRCVPISNHLYFYWYRQILGQKVEFLVSFYNNEISEKSEIFDDQFSVERPDGSNFTLKIRSTKLEDSAMYFCASSGAEAFFGQGTRLTVV.

V is TRBV30 and J is TRBJ2-2; D gene ambiguous. The CDR3 runs 13 residues. Trimming pared 3 bases from V and 6 bases from J, leaving 11 bases between. Germline loops: CDR1 GTSNPN, CDR2 SVGIG (reference sequence). The CDR3 DNA follows: TGTGCCTGGAGAAGGATAACAGCCGGGGAGCTGTTTTTT. Amino acid sequence: CAWRRITAGELFF.

The V call is TRBV29-1, the J call TRBJ2-3; no reliable D call. In germline, CDR1 is SQVTM, CDR2 ANQGSEA. The CDR3 length is 11 residues. Trimming stripped 7 bases from V and 2 bases from J, with 7 bases between. CDR3 bases: TGCAGCGCCGAGCCCACAGATACGCAGTATTTT. It yields the protein CSAEPTDTQYF.

The gene calls are TRBV4-2 and TRBJ2-7; a weak D match, TRBD2 (6 bases). The CDR3 totals 13 residues. Germline V gene lookup returns CDR1 LGHNA and CDR2 YNFKEQ. Trimming shortened V by 4 bases and J by 4 bases, and 11 bases separated the two germline ends. Written as DNA, the CDR3 is TGTGCCAGCAGCCCCGGGGGAGTTTACGAGCAGTACTTC. Its translation: CASSPGGVYEQYF.

The chain uses TRBV6-5 and TRBJ2-7, with 14 bases fitting TRBD2. Germline-derived CDR1 and CDR2 are MNHEY and SVGAGI. The CDR3 is 15 residues long. Unmatched junction bases numbered 1, after V lost 3 bases and J lost 3 bases. CDR3 loop: CASSYGTSGSYEQYF. As DNA, the CDR3 is TGTGCCAGCAGTTATGGGACTAGCGGGAGCTACGAGCAGTACTTC.

This clone was detected only a few times. This chain joins TRBV6-1 and TRBJ1-1; 9 nucleotides match TRBD1. With V trimmed by 7 bases and J by 0 bases, 6 bases remained unmatched. Germline lookup yields CDR1 MNHNS and CDR2 SASEGT. This CDR3 is built from 15 residues. CDR3 sequence reads: CASKGQGALNTEAFF. Written as DNA, the CDR3 is TGTGCCAGCAAGGGACAGGGAGCTTTGAACACTGAAGCTTTCTTT.

This chain uses TRBV18 with TRBJ2-3; weak D call: TRBD2 (6 bases). Looked up from germline, CDR1 is KGHSH and CDR2 is LQKENI. The CDR3 runs 14 residues. The V and J ends lost 0 bases and 11 bases respectively, with 15 bases between them. CDR3 residues: CASSPPGLPSGQYF. DNA for the CDR3: TGTGCCAGCTCACCACCGGGACTGCCGTCGGGGCAGTATTTT.

The rearrangement uses TRBV27 and TRBJ2-7, with 13 nucleotides matching TRBD2. V lost 4 bases and J lost 4; bases outside the gene matches: 4. Germline lookup yields CDR1 MNHEY and CDR2 SMNVEV (reference sequence). The CDR3 loop spans 15 amino acids. For the CDR3, the DNA is TGTGCCAGCAGTTCCTGGACTAGCGGGAGTTACGAGCAGTACTTC. It is translated as CASSSWTSGSYEQYF.

The chain joins TRBV5-4 to TRBJ2-7; a possible D gene is TRBD1 (6 bases). The germline V gene encodes CDR1 SGHNT and CDR2 YYREEE (reference sequence). The V gene lost 1 base and the J gene lost 0 bases, with 8 bases spanning the gap. The CDR3 consists of 14 residues. CDR3 sequence reads: CASSLSTGSYEQYF. CDR3 sequence (DNA): TGTGCCAGCAGCTTGTCGACAGGCTCCTACGAGCAGTACTTC.

Turning to this clone: This likely comes from a read error, as the CDR3 has no conserved phenylalanine or tryptophan at its end. The rearrangement links TRBV6-1 to TRBJ1-4; D unclear. Germline-derived CDR1 and CDR2 are MNHNS and SASEGT. Trimming took off 0 bases at V and 6 bases at J, with 14 bases between the two ends. This CDR3 has 16 amino acids. The CDR3, as DNA: TGTGCCAGCAGTGAAGCGTCAGGTTTGGAATATGAAAAACTGTTTGTT. The encoded protein is CASSEASGLEYEKLFV.

The chain recombines TRBV2 with TRBJ2-1; the D gene is possibly TRBD1 (5 bases). The germline V gene has CDR1 SNHLY and CDR2 FYNNEI. The length of the CDR3 is 15 residues. Trimming removed 3 bases from V and 5 bases from J, with 14 bases in between. The CDR3 bases are TGTGCCAGCAGTGATTTAGGGGCAGGAAACAATGAGCAGTTCTTC. It specifies CASSDLGAGNNEQFF.